These 20 T cell receptor beta chains were sequenced from one sample in a study of cytomegalovirus exposure and HLA in healthy donors. The PCR had 60 Vbeta and 13 Jbeta primers. Method: immunoSEQ multiplex PCR; TCRdb's copy keeps in-frame clones and lacks some. The data hold roughly 86,000 clones, with about three quarters observed a single time. The sample was PBMCs. All receptors come from a female donor in good health and CMV-seronegative.

DNA of the CDR3: TGTGCCAGCAGCGTAGCTTCCTCCTACGAGCAGTACTTC. It encodes CASSVASSYEQYF. The chain couples TRBV9 to TRBJ2-7, with D unresolved. The CDR3 has 13 amino acids. Germline CDR1 reads SGDLS; CDR2 reads YYNGEE. V lost 0 bases to trimming and J lost 0 bases, with 4 bases between them.

CDR3 DNA sequence: TGTGCCAGCAGCCAATGGGGACTAGCCCATCAAGAGACCCAGTACTTC. Translating it yields CASSQWGLAHQETQYF. The J gene is TRBJ2-5, the V gene TRBV5-6; 9 nucleotides agree with TRBD2. The CDR3 covers 16 residues. In germline, CDR1 is SGHDT, CDR2 YYEEEE. With V trimmed by 4 bases and J by 2 bases, 9 bases remained unmatched.

The genes are TRBV27 and TRBJ2-5; possible D gene TRBD2, 5 bases. Trimming pared 4 bases from V and 7 bases from J, leaving 13 bases between. The CDR3 is 13 amino acids. Germline CDR1 MNHEY, CDR2 SMNVEV (reference sequence). DNA of the CDR3: TGTGCCAGCAGTTCAGGAGGTATGGGGACCCAGTACTTC. Translation: CASSSGGMGTQYF.

This chain joins TRBV6-1 and TRBJ1-2; tentative D call: TRBD1 (5 bases). Germline V gives CDR1 MNHNS, CDR2 SASEGT. Trimming cost V 9 bases and J 0 bases, with 17 bases left between them. CDR3 length: 15 residues. The CDR3 DNA reads TGTGCCAGTCAATTCCAGGGAACTACTAACTATGGCTACACCTTC. Its translation: CASQFQGTTNYGYTF.

The gene calls are TRBV5-8 and TRBJ2-5, with 8 bases matching TRBD2. V shed 2 bases, J shed 7 bases, and the junction held 7 bases outside the gene matches. The CDR3 extends over 14 amino acids. In germline, CDR1 is SGHTS, CDR2 YDEGEE. The CDR3 nucleotides read TGTGCCAGCAGCTTAGGTCTGGCGGGGGGGACCCAGTACTTC. It is translated as CASSLGLAGGTQYF.

The V gene is TRBV10-3, the J gene TRBJ2-7; weak D call: TRBD1 (6 bases). Germline CDR1 ENHRY, CDR2 SYGVKD. The CDR3 is 13 residues long. Trimming left V 6 bases short and J 3 bases short, with 12 bases between. This CDR3 reads CAISPQGGYEQYF. Here the CDR3 DNA reads TGTGCCATCAGCCCACAGGGCGGCTACGAGCAGTACTTC.

The chain uses TRBV7-3 and TRBJ1-6, with D possibly matching TRBD1 (6 bases). The CDR3 has 16 residues. Germline V lookup: CDR1 SGHTA, CDR2 FQGTGA. Trimming removed 6 bases from V and 10 bases from J, with 22 bases in between. The CDR3 sequence: CASRNREGWTTSPLHF. DNA for the CDR3: TGTGCCAGCAGGAACAGGGAGGGGTGGACGACCTCACCCCTCCACTTT. Supplemented by reference TRBV7-3 and TRBJ1-6, the full variable domain reads GAGVSQTPSNKVTEKGKYVELRCDPISGHTALYWYRQSLGQGPEFLIYFQGTGAADDSGLPNDRFFAVRPEGSVSTLKIQRTERGDSAVYLCASRNREGWTTSPLHFGNGTRLTVT.

The genes are TRBV29-1 and TRBJ2-1; TRBD2 aligns across 10 bases. J was trimmed by 9 bases and V by 6 bases; bases with no gene match: 11. The CDR3 extends over 14 amino acids. Germline CDR1 and CDR2: SQVTM and ANQGSEA. This CDR3 is CSVGEREGRGEQFF. Written as DNA, the CDR3 is TGCAGCGTCGGGGAGCGGGAGGGAAGGGGTGAGCAGTTCTTC.

The gene calls are TRBV15 and TRBJ1-1, with D hard to call. The CDR3 runs 14 residues. Germline CDR1 and CDR2: LNHNV and YYDKDF (reference sequence). Trimming left V 3 bases short and J 5 bases short, with 13 bases between. The CDR3 loop is CATSSEILRTEAFF. CDR3 in DNA: TGTGCCACCAGCAGCGAAATCCTGAGGACTGAAGCTTTCTTT. Together with reference TRBV15 and TRBJ1-1, the CDR3 gives the full variable domain: DAMVIQNPRYQVTQFGKPVTLSCSQTLNHNVMYWYQQKSSQAPKLLFHYYDKDFNNEADTPDNFQSRRPNTSFCFLDIRSPGLGDTAMYLCATSSEILRTEAFFGQGTRLTVV.

The J gene is TRBJ1-5, the V gene TRBV7-8, with D maybe TRBD1 (5 bases). Trimming removed 1 base at V and 0 bases at J, with 7 bases between. Germline CDR1 SGHVS, CDR2 FQNEAQ. The CDR3 extends over 15 amino acids. The CDR3 loop is CASSLEGVSNQPQHF. In DNA, the CDR3 is TGTGCCAGCAGCTTAGAAGGGGTTAGCAATCAGCCCCAGCATTTT.

The V gene is TRBV15, the J gene TRBJ2-7, with a weak D call TRBD2 (7 bases). Per germline, CDR1 LNHNV and CDR2 YYDKDF (reference sequence). This CDR3 is 15 amino acids long. Trimming pared 3 bases from V and 4 bases from J, leaving 16 bases between. The CDR3 region has the DNA TGTGCCACCAGCAGGAGGGGGGGTTCGGGGTACGAGCAGTACTTC. Protein sequence: CATSRRGGSGYEQYF.

V usage is TRBV5-1 and J usage is TRBJ2-1; weak D call: TRBD1 (6 bases). Germline V gene lookup returns CDR1 SGHRS and CDR2 YFSETQ. The CDR3 is 15 residues long. Trimming pared 4 bases from V and 8 bases from J, leaving 19 bases between. CDR3: CASSLGLLGADEQFF. Written as DNA, the CDR3 is TGCGCCAGCAGCCTCGGGTTACTGGGGGCGGATGAGCAGTTCTTC.

V usage is TRBV5-4 and J usage is TRBJ2-5; 8 bases are a match to TRBD2. V was pared by 0 bases and J by 5 bases, with 3 bases of the junction left unmatched. Germline values: CDR1 SGHNT, CDR2 YYREEE (reference sequence). This CDR3 is 14 amino acids long. The CDR3 loop reads CASSLELAVETQYF. In DNA form, the CDR3 reads TGTGCCAGCAGCTTGGAACTAGCGGTGGAGACCCAGTACTTC.

The chain has TRBV9 and TRBJ1-2; D perhaps matches TRBD1 (6 bases). The V gene's germline CDR1 is SGDLS and CDR2 YYNGEE. V lost 0 bases to trimming and J lost 8 bases, with 14 bases between them. CDR3 size: 14 residues. The CDR3 sequence is CASSVDRELGGYTF. DNA of the CDR3: TGTGCCAGCAGCGTAGACAGGGAACTAGGAGGCTACACCTTC.

The chain has TRBV29-1 and TRBJ2-1; 10 bases line up with TRBD1. Germline V gives CDR1 SQVTM, CDR2 ANQGSEA. After removal of 5 bases from V and 7 bases from J, the junction contained 14 bases not matched to a gene. The CDR3 loop spans 16 amino acids. In DNA, the CDR3 is TGCAGCGTTACCCCCTGGGACAGGGGTGATTGGAATGAGCAGTTCTTC. Translated: CSVTPWDRGDWNEQFF.

This clone appeared once. V is TRBV7-3 and J is TRBJ2-1, with D possibly matching TRBD2 (6 bases). The CDR3 runs 16 residues. CDR1 SGHTA and CDR2 FQGTGA come from the germline V gene. The V gene lost 2 bases and the J gene lost 7 bases, with 18 bases spanning the gap. This chain's CDR3 is CASSLEGRGGFNEQFF. The CDR3 DNA sequence: TGTGCCAGCAGCTTAGAGGGGCGGGGTGGGTTTAATGAGCAGTTCTTC. Filled out from reference TRBV7-3 and TRBJ2-1, the complete variable domain reads GAGVSQTPSNKVTEKGKYVELRCDPISGHTALYWYRQSLGQGPEFLIYFQGTGAADDSGLPNDRFFAVRPEGSVSTLKIQRTERGDSAVYLCASSLEGRGGFNEQFFGPGTRLTVL.

This clone has more than one count but fewer than ten. The chain links TRBV18 to TRBJ1-1; D may be TRBD1 (6 bases). CDR3 length: 15 amino acids. CDR1 and CDR2 (germline): KGHSH, LQKENI. The V gene lost 3 bases and the J gene lost 4 bases, with 15 bases spanning the gap. CDR3 coding DNA: TGTGCCAGCTCACCGCGGCAGGGGTCGAGCACTGAAGCTTTCTTT. This encodes CASSPRQGSSTEAFF.

This rearrangement joins TRBV2 to TRBJ1-2; D call uncertain. From germline, CDR1 is SNHLY and CDR2 FYNNEI. V lost 2 bases and J lost 8, with 6 bases in between. This CDR3 is 11 amino acids long. The CDR3 bases are TGTGCCAGCAGTGAATCCCAGGGCTACACCTTC. Translating gives CASSESQGYTF.

The chain combines TRBV7-2 with TRBJ1-1; 9 positions agree with TRBD1. The J segment lost 0 bases and the V segment lost 4 bases, leaving 3 bases of the junction unmatched. Germline assignment: CDR1 SGHTA and CDR2 FQGNSA. The CDR3 contains 15 residues. CDR3 sequence (DNA): TGTGCCAGCAGCTCACAGGGGGCCCTGAACACTGAAGCTTTCTTT. Translation: CASSSQGALNTEAFF.

The rearrangement links TRBV27 to TRBJ2-3; TRBD2 agrees at 12 bases. Germline V gives CDR1 MNHEY, CDR2 SMNVEV (reference sequence). With 5 bases clipped from V and 6 bases from J, the junction kept 0 bases outside the gene matches. The CDR3 length is 13 residues. This CDR3 reads CASSTSGGDTQYF. CDR3 coding DNA: TGTGCCAGCAGTACTAGCGGGGGGGATACGCAGTATTTT.